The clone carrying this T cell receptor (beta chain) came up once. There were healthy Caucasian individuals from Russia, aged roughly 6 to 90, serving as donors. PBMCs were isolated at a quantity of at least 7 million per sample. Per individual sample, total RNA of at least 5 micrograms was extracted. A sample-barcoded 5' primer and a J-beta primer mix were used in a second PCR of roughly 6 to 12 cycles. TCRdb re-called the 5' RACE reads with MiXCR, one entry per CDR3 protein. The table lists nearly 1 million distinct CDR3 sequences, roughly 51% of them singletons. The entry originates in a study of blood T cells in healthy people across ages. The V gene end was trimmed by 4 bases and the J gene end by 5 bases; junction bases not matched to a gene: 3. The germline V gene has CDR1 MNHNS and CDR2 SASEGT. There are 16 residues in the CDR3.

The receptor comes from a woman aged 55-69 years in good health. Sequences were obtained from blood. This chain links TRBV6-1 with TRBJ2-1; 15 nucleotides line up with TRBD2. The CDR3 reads CASSGTSGRVNNEQFF. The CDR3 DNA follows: TGTGCCAGCAGTGGGACTAGCGGGAGGGTCAACAATGAGCAGTTCTTC.